The sequence of this T cell receptor beta chain was determined in a study of blood T cells in healthy people across ages. Primers used in a second PCR of roughly 6 to 11 cycles were a sample-barcoded 5' primer and a J-beta primer mix. Using its own MiXCR run on the 5' RACE reads, TCRdb lists one record per CDR3 protein. Of about 640,000 distinct CDR3 sequences in the sample, 58% were seen once. General study findings and limits: Among long-lived donors, naive CD4+ cells were more numerous and diversity higher than in aged donors. Roughly linear declines in TCR beta diversity per million T cells occurred with age.

A word on this clonotype: Antigen: not known.

This TCR came from a man aged 60-69 years in good health. The source material was blood.

The CDR3 DNA follows: TGCAGCGCGAGTGGTGGACGGGAGGTCACTGAAGCTTTCTTT. Its protein product is CSASGGREVTEAFF. The chain joins TRBV29-1 to TRBJ1-1; D unresolved. V shed 7 bases and J shed 4 bases, with 19 bases lying between them. Per germline, CDR1 SQVTM and CDR2 ANQGSEA. The length of the CDR3 is 14 residues.